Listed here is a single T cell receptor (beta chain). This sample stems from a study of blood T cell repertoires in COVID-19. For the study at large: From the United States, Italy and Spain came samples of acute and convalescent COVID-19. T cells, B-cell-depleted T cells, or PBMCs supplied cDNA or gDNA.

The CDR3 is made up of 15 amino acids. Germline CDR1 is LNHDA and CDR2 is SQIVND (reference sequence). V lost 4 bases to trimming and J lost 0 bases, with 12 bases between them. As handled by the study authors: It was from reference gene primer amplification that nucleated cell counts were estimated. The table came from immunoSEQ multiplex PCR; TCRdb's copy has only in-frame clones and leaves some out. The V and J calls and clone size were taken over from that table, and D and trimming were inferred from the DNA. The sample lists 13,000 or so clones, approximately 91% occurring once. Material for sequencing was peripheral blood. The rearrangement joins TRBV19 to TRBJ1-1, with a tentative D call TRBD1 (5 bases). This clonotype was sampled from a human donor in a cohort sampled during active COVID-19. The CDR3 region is CASSRGDSMNTEAFF. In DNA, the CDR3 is TGTGCCAGTAGTAGGGGCGATTCCATGAACACTGAAGCTTTCTTT.